A selection of T cell receptor beta chains follows, all from one sample in a study of T cell changes during pregnancy in multiple sclerosis. TCRdb's table, derived via immunoSEQ multiplex PCR, lists solely in-frame clones and lacks some. Of just over 50,000 clones listed, over 80% are singletons. The sample was CD4+ T cells from peripheral blood mononuclear cells, taken after pregnancy. Receptors originate from a female donor with multiple sclerosis, enrolled in a pregnancy study. The CDR3 runs from the conserved cysteine through the conserved F or W. A D gene is named only where the DNA matches it firmly. Clone size, where shown, is once, few, many, or a class for clones that have expanded.

>.|TRBJ1-5|TRBV9|.
CASSVGGESNQPQHF
TGTGCCAGCAGCGTAGGGGGGGAGAGCAATCAGCCCCAGCATTTT
>.|TRBJ2-5|TRBV5-8|.
CASSLANGMETQYF
TGTGCCAGCAGCTTAGCTAACGGGATGGAGACCCAGTACTTC
>TRBD2|TRBJ2-1|TRBV7-6|once
CASSYRGLAELNEQFF
TGTGCCAGCAGCTACCGGGGACTAGCGGAACTCAATGAGCAGTTCTTC
>.|TRBJ2-2|TRBV5-4|.
CASSQDAGRGGELFF
TGTGCCAGCAGCCAAGATGCTGGGCGGGGCGGGGAGCTGTTTTTT
>.|TRBJ1-4|TRBV28|.
CASSQGRANEKLFF
TGTGCCAGCAGTCAGGGGAGGGCTAATGAAAAACTGTTTTTT
>.|TRBJ2-3|TRBV9|once
CASSVSPGTDTQYF
TGTGCCAGCAGCGTATCTCCAGGGACAGATACGCAGTATTTT
>TRBD1|TRBJ2-2|TRBV6-6|once
CASSLYRGQETGELFF
TGTGCCAGCAGTCTATACAGGGGGCAGGAAACCGGGGAGCTGTTTTTT
>TRBD2|TRBJ2-1|TRBV4-3|.
CASSLGEGLYNEQFF
TGCGCCAGCAGCCTGGGGGAGGGACTCTACAATGAGCAGTTCTTC
>TRBD1|TRBJ2-2|TRBV19|.
CASSSTGGVPGELFF
TGTGCCAGTAGTAGCACAGGGGGCGTACCCGGGGAGCTGTTTTTT
>.|TRBJ2-7|TRBV7-2|.
CASSLALGGQAYEQYF
TGTGCCAGCAGCTTAGCGCTCGGTGGTCAAGCCTACGAGCAGTACTTC
>TRBD2|TRBJ2-3|TRBV6-4|once
CASSDSMGGNNAGGKTDTQYF
TGTGCCAGCAGTGACTCGATGGGGGGAAATAATGCGGGAGGGAAGACAGATACGCAGTATTTT
>.|TRBJ2-7|TRBV28|.
CASSSLRAEQYF
TGTGCCAGCAGTTCCCTCAGGGCTGAGCAGTACTTC
>.|TRBJ1-4|TRBV5-1|.
CASTERGDPREKLFF
TGCGCCAGCACCGAGCGGGGGGACCCCCGTGAAAAACTGTTTTTT
>.|TRBJ2-5|TRBV5-4|.
CASSLPRETQYF
TGTGCCAGCAGCTTGCCCAGAGAGACCCAGTACTTC
>.|TRBJ1-2|TRBV6-5|.
CASSRLGGNGYTF
TGTGCCAGCAGTCGTCTGGGGGGTAATGGCTACACCTTC
>.|TRBJ2-5|TRBV4-2|.
CASSLEGFGETQYF
TGTGCCAGCAGCTTGGAGGGCTTTGGAGAGACCCAGTACTTC
>.|TRBJ1-2|TRBV7-9|.
CASSLDNRDYGYTF
TGTGCCAGCAGCTTAGATAACAGAGATTATGGCTACACCTTC